This TCR beta chain came from a study of blood T cell repertoires in COVID-19. V was clipped by 4 bases and J by 6 bases, with 16 bases between them. Germline V lookup: CDR1 SNHLY, CDR2 FYNNEI. The CDR3 totals 16 residues. Participants' reported clinical history set cohort assignment. This table comes from immunoSEQ multiplex PCR, and its TCRdb copy is limited to in-frame clones, with some not included. The repertoire holds about 180,000 clones, about 90% seen once, with 1.2% in the top ten. The rearrangement uses TRBV2 and TRBJ1-6; TRBD1 is a possible D gene (6 bases). The sequencing sample was made of PBMCs or T cells enriched from blood (not recorded which). This TCR was recovered from a human donor with acute COVID-19. The donor label of this sample is uncertain. Here the CDR3 DNA reads TGTGCCAGCAGTGTGACCAGGGGCAGGGGTAATTCACCCCTCCACTTT. Encoded protein: CASSVTRGRGNSPLHF. Together with reference TRBV2 and TRBJ1-6, the CDR3 gives the full variable domain: EPEVTQTPSHQVTQMGQEVILRCVPISNHLYFYWYRQILGQKVEFLVSFYNNEISEKSEIFDDQFSVERPDGSNFTLKIRSTKLEDSAMYFCASSVTRGRGNSPLHFGNGTRLTVT.